The rows below give T cell receptor beta chains drawn from one sample of a study of T cell responses to AZD1222 COVID-19 vaccine. Measured with immunoSEQ multiplex PCR; TCRdb has only the in-frame clones, and not every one. The sample contains approximately 120,000 clones, more than 70% of which appear only once. The sample was peripheral blood, taken 28 days after the second AZD1222 dose. Receptors originate from an adult who received the AZD1222 COVID-19 vaccine. Each CDR3 is given with its conserved first and last residue. Each record gives: clone size, V gene, J gene, D gene, CDR3 DNA, CDR3 protein. D genes are given only for firm matches. The listing skips clone size in some rows; elsewhere it reads once, few, many or a size class.

size: once; V: TRBV7-2; J: TRBJ2-3; D: NA; DNA: TGTGCCAGCAGCCCGCTCCAGGGGCGGGGGGATACGCAGTATTTT; CDR3: CASSPLQGRGDTQYF
size: NA; V: TRBV10-3; J: TRBJ2-2; D: TRBD1; DNA: TGTGCCATCAGTGTAATTAACAGGGGGCTTACCGGGGAGCTGTTTTTT; CDR3: CAISVINRGLTGELFF
size: NA; V: TRBV3-1/TRBV3-2; J: TRBJ1-3; D: NA; DNA: TGTGCCAGCAGCCAACGGGGCACCATATATTTT; CDR3: CASSQRGTIYF
size: NA; V: TRBV24-1; J: TRBJ2-6; D: NA; DNA: TGTGCCACCAGTGCCAGTGGCACTGGGGCCAACGTCCTGACTTTC; CDR3: CATSASGTGANVLTF
size: NA; V: TRBV5-1; J: TRBJ2-3; D: NA; DNA: TGCGCCAGCAGCCCCGTTGGGGCGCGCACAGATACGCAGTATTTT; CDR3: CASSPVGARTDTQYF
size: NA; V: TRBV4-1; J: TRBJ1-6; D: NA; DNA: TGCGCCAGCAGCCAAATTAGGCCGGCGAGCTCCTATAATTCACCCCTCCACTTT; CDR3: CASSQIRPASSYNSPLHF
size: NA; V: TRBV6-5; J: TRBJ2-7; D: NA; DNA: TGTGCCAGCAGTTACTCGGACAGCGACTACGAGCAGTACTTC; CDR3: CASSYSDSDYEQYF
size: NA; V: TRBV19; J: TRBJ2-3; D: TRBD2; DNA: TGTGCCAGTAGTATCGGGCTAGCGGCCCCAGATACGCAGTATTTT; CDR3: CASSIGLAAPDTQYF
size: NA; V: TRBV7-2; J: TRBJ2-7; D: NA; DNA: TGTGCCAGCAGCTTGAATGTAGAATCCTACGAGCAGTACTTC; CDR3: CASSLNVESYEQYF
size: NA; V: TRBV5-4; J: TRBJ2-2; D: NA; DNA: TGTGCCAGCAGCTTGGGGCCGGCCGCGGGCACCGGGGAGCTGTTTTTT; CDR3: CASSLGPAAGTGELFF
size: NA; V: TRBV13; J: TRBJ1-1; D: TRBD1; DNA: TGTGCCAGCAGGGAAAGTCAACAGGGGTGGAACACTGAAGCTTTCTTT; CDR3: CASRESQQGWNTEAFF
size: NA; V: TRBV6-5; J: TRBJ1-5; D: TRBD1; DNA: TGTGCCAGCAGTTACGAGGGGGCCCGTCAGCCCCAGCATTTT; CDR3: CASSYEGARQPQHF
size: NA; V: TRBV28; J: TRBJ1-1; D: TRBD1; DNA: TGTGCCAGCAGTTTACCCACAACAGGGGTGGCTGAAGCTTTCTTT; CDR3: CASSLPTTGVAEAFF
size: NA; V: TRBV7-2; J: TRBJ2-1; D: TRBD2; DNA: TGTGCCAGCAGCTTTAGCGGGGGGGCCTACAATGAGCAGTTCTTC; CDR3: CASSFSGGAYNEQFF
size: NA; V: TRBV6-6; J: TRBJ1-5; D: NA; DNA: TGTGCCATACAAAACGGAGTTAGCAATCAGCCCCAGCATTTT; CDR3: CAIQNGVSNQPQHF
size: NA; V: TRBV5-1; J: TRBJ2-5; D: NA; DNA: TGCGCCAGCAGCTATACGGGACACCAAGAGACCCAGTACTTC; CDR3: CASSYTGHQETQYF
size: NA; V: TRBV7-2; J: TRBJ1-5; D: NA; DNA: TGTGCCAGCAGCTTAGGGCTTACAGGCAATCAGCCCCAGCATTTT; CDR3: CASSLGLTGNQPQHF
size: NA; V: TRBV7-7; J: TRBJ2-3; D: NA; DNA: TGTGCCAGCAGCTTAGGGGAGGAAGATACGCAGTATTTT; CDR3: CASSLGEEDTQYF
size: NA; V: TRBV6-1; J: TRBJ2-5; D: NA; DNA: TGTGCCAGCAGTGAAGGGGGTCGAGGGACCCAGTACTTC; CDR3: CASSEGGRGTQYF
size: NA; V: TRBV9; J: TRBJ1-1; D: NA; DNA: TGTGCCAGCAGCGGCCGGGGGATTGCTGTGAACACTGAAGCTTTCTTT; CDR3: CASSGRGIAVNTEAFF
size: NA; V: TRBV15; J: TRBJ2-7; D: TRBD2; DNA: TGTGCCACCAGCAGACCTAGCGGGCTCTCCTACGAGCAGTACTTC; CDR3: CATSRPSGLSYEQYF
size: NA; V: TRBV28; J: TRBJ1-3; D: TRBD1; DNA: TGTGCCAGCAGTTTCAGGGGGCGAGAAAACACCATATATTTT; CDR3: CASSFRGRENTIYF
size: NA; V: TRBV29-1; J: TRBJ1-1; D: NA; DNA: TGCAGCGTCCAGGCCACGGTCTTGAACACTGAAGCTTTCTTT; CDR3: CSVQATVLNTEAFF
size: NA; V: TRBV5-1; J: TRBJ1-4; D: TRBD1; DNA: TGCGCCAGCAGCAGGCAGGGGGAGGAAAAACTGTTTTTT; CDR3: CASSRQGEEKLFF
size: NA; V: TRBV5-1; J: TRBJ1-3; D: NA; DNA: TGCGCCAGCAGCTTGGCCAGCTCTGGAAACACCATATATTTT; CDR3: CASSLASSGNTIYF